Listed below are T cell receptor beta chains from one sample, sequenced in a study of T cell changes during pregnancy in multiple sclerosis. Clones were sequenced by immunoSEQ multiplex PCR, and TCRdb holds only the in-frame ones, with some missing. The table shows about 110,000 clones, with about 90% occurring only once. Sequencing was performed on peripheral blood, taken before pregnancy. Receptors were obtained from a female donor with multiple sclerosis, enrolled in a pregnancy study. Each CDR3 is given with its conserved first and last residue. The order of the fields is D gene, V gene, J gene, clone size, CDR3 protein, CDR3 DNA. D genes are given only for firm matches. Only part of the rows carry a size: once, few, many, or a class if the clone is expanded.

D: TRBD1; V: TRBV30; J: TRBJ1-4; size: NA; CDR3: CAWSVLEGTGFNEKLFF; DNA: TGTGCCTGGAGTGTACTCGAAGGGACAGGATTTAATGAAAAACTGTTTTTT
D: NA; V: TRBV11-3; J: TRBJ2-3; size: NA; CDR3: CASSLALGGLSTDTQYF; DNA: TGTGCCAGCAGCTTAGCGTTGGGGGGTCTTAGCACAGATACGCAGTATTTT
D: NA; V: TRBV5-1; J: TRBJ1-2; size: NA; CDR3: CASSPGGGLRGYTF; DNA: TGCGCCAGCAGCCCGGGAGGGGGGCTACGTGGCTACACCTTC
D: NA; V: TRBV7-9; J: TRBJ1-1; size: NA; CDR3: CASSFGRGWNTEAFF; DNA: TGTGCCAGCAGCTTTGGACGGGGGTGGAACACTGAAGCTTTCTTT
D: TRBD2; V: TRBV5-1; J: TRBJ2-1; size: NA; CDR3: CASSRRPAGGSDNEQFF; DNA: TGCGCCAGCAGCCGGCGTCCGGCGGGGGGCTCCGACAATGAGCAGTTCTTC
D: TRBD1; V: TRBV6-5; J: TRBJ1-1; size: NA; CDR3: CASRRQGNTEAFF; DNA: TGTGCCAGCAGGAGACAGGGGAACACTGAAGCTTTCTTT
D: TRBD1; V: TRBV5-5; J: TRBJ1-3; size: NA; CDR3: CASSSQDRARNTIYF; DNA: TGTGCCAGCAGCTCCCAAGACAGGGCTAGAAACACCATATATTTT
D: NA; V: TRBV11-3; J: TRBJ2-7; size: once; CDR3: CASSLDGSGLYEQYF; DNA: TGTGCCAGCAGCTTAGACGGAAGCGGTCTCTACGAGCAGTACTTC
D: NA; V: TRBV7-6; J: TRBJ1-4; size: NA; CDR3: CASTPGHEEKLFF; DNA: TGTGCCAGCACCCCGGGACATGAAGAAAAACTGTTTTTT
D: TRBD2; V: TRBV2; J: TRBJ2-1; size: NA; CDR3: CASSATERGRVGQFF; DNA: TGTGCCAGCAGCGCAACGGAGCGGGGGCGGGTTGGGCAGTTCTTC
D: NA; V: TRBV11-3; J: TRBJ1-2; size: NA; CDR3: CASSSRGLDYGYTF; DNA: TGTGCCAGCAGCTCACGAGGTCTCGACTATGGCTACACCTTC
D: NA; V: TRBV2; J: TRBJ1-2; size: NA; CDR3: CASSEGLNFYGYTF; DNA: TGTGCCAGCAGTGAAGGACTCAACTTCTATGGCTACACCTTC
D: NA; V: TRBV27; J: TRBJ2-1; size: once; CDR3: CASSLLSGIGAYNEQFF; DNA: TGTGCCAGCAGTTTATTATCAGGGATTGGGGCCTACAATGAGCAGTTCTTC
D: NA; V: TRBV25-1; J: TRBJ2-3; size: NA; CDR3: CASRPSGDTLSSTDTQYF; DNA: TGTGCCAGCAGGCCCTCAGGGGATACCCTTTCTAGCACAGATACGCAGTATTTT
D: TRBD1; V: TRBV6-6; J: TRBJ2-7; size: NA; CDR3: CASSRDSPGEQYF; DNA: TGTGCCAGCAGTAGGGACAGTCCAGGCGAGCAGTACTTC
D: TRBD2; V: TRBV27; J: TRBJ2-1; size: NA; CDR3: CASSPRLAGVSYNEQFF; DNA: TGTGCCAGCAGTCCGAGACTAGCGGGAGTCTCCTACAATGAGCAGTTCTTC
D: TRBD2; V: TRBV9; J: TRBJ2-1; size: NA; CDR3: CASSVSSGGYNEQFF; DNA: TGTGCCAGCAGCGTATCTAGCGGGGGGTACAATGAGCAGTTCTTC